This TCR beta chain was documented in a study of tumor-infiltrating lymphocytes in localized non-small cell lung cancer. Findings and limits, study-wide: Compared with uninvolved lung, tumors showed higher T cell infiltration by TCRbeta sequencing. Tumor T-cell fraction from TCR sequencing was not associated with recurrence-free survival (p = 0.61).

Details on this clone: The antigen is unknown.

TCRdb keeps only in-frame clones here, not all; method: immunoSEQ multiplex PCR. The sample gives 11,000 to 15,000 clones, 80% to 90% of which show up once; 2.5% to 3% is in the top ten. Sequenced: lung tumor tissue. This TCR was recovered from a human donor with non-small cell lung cancer.

CDR3 amino acids: CASSVGRKLFF. CDR3 in DNA: TGTGCCAGCAGTGTCGGGCGAAAACTGTTTTTT. The chain carries TRBV6-5 and TRBJ1-4; no firm D call. Trimming took off 5 bases at V and 10 bases at J, with 8 bases between the two ends. Germline assignment: CDR1 MNHEY and CDR2 SVGAGI. The CDR3 extends over 11 amino acids.